These T cell receptor beta chains were read from a single sample in a study of blood T cell repertoires in COVID-19. Produced via immunoSEQ multiplex PCR; TCRdb's table is partial and in-frame only. The data contain 68,000 or so clones, around 86% of them singletons. The sample was peripheral blood. These receptors were taken from a young man with acute or convalescent COVID-19. The conserved cysteine and the conserved F or W are not part of the CDR3 here. Fields, in order: J gene, V gene, CDR3 protein.

>TRBJ2-5|TRBV5-1
ASSLGLAPQETQY
>TRBJ2-3|TRBV10-1
ASKGGSTDTQY
>TRBJ2-1|TRBV11-2
ASSGAPHLEQF
>TRBJ1-2|TRBV5-1
ASSLTGGNYGYT
>TRBJ1-1|TRBV5-5
ASSLVQGSRVTEAF
>TRBJ1-1|TRBV6-2/TRBV6-3
ASSYSILAEAF
>TRBJ2-7|TRBV28
ASSFRRETNEQY
>TRBJ1-4|TRBV3-1/TRBV3-2
ASSPVPGQGGQEKLF
>TRBJ2-1|TRBV4-2
ASSQDPAGSYNEQF
>TRBJ1-6|TRBV19
ASSSATKNSPLH
>TRBJ1-2|TRBV3-1/TRBV3-2
ASSQDYAGTGAYGYT
>TRBJ2-3|TRBV5-4
ASSWDWSTDTQY
>TRBJ2-2|TRBV11-3
ASSEVAGLNTGELF
>TRBJ1-1|TRBV3-1/TRBV3-2
ASSLQGEFAF
>TRBJ1-1|TRBV7-2
ASSLVPGLNTEAF
>TRBJ2-2|TRBV2
ASSEALRGTGELF
>TRBJ2-5|TRBV4-1
ASSPFQLGGRETQY
>TRBJ2-5|TRBV6-5
ASTRGMEETQY
>TRBJ1-4|TRBV27
ASRGPRDTKKLF
>TRBJ2-2|TRBV24-1
ATRGEFDTGELF
>TRBJ2-1|TRBV5-5
ASIPSTGLSDEQF
>TRBJ2-1|TRBV9
ASSATSGVYNEQF
>TRBJ2-7|TRBV6-5
ASSYSSQGPYEQY